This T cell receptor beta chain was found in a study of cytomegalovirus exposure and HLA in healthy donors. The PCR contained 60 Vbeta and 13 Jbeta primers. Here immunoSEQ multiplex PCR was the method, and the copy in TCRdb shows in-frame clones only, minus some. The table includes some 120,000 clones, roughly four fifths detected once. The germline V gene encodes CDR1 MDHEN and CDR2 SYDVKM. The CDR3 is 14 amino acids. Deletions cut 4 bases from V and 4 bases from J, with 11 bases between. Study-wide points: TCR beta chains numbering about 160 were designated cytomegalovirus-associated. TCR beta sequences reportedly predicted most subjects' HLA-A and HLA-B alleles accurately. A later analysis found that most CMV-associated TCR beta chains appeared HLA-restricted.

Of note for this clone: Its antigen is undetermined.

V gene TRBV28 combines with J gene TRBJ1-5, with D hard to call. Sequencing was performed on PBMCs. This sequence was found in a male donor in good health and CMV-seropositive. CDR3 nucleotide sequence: TGTGCCAGCAGTTCAACAGTAGGTAATCAGCCCCAGCATTTT. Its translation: CASSSTVGNQPQHF.